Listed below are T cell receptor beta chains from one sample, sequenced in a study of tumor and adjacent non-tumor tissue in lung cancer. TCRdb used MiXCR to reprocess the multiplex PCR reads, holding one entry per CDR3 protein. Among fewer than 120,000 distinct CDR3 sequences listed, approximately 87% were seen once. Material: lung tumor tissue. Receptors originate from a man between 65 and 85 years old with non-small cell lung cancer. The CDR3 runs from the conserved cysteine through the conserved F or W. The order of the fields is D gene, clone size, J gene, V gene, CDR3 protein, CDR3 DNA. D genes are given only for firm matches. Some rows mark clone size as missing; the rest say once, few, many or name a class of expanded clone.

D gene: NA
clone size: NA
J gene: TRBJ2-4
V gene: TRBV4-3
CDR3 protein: CASSETGAKNIQYF
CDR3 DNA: TGCGCCAGCAGCGAGACGGGAGCCAAAAACATTCAGTACTTC

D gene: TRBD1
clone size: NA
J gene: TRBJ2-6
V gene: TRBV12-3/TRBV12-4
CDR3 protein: CASRDRGSGANVLTF
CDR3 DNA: TGTGCCAGCAGGGACAGGGGATCTGGGGCCAACGTCCTGACTTTC

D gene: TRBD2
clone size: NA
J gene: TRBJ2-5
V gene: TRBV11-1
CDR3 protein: CAGKAGVRQETQYF
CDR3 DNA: TGTGCCGGCAAAGCGGGGGTACGCCAAGAGACTCAGTACTTC

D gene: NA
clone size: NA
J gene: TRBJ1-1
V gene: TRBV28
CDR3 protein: CAISLNFIIEAFF
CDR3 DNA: TGCGCCATCAGTTTAAATTTTATCATTGAAGCTTTCTTT

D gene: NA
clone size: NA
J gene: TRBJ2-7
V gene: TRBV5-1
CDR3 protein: CASTLVTGETGKQYF
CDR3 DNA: TGCGCCAGCACCTTGGTGACAGGAGAGACCGGCAAGCAGTACTTC

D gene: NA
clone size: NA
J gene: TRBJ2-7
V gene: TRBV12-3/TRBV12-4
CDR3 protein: CASSILLGQKSSMEHYF
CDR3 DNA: TGTGCCAGCAGCATTCTGCTCGGACAGAAATCTTCAATGGAGCACTACTTT

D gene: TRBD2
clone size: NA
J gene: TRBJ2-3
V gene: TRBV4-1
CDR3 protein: CVSSHDAGRLAGARDTDTQYF
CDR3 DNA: TGCGTCAGCAGCCACGATGCGGGGAGACTAGCGGGAGCAAGAGACACAGATACGCAGTATTTT

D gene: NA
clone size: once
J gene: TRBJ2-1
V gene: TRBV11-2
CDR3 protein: CASSLGGRDGNIEQFF
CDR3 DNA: TGTGCCAGCAGCTTAGGGGGTAGGGACGGGAACATTGAGCAGTTCTTC

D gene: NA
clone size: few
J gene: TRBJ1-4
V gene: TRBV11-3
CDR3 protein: CASSLVGGTSNVKLLF
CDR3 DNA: TGTGCCAGCAGCCTAGTAGGTGGAACGTCTAATGTAAAACTGTTATTT

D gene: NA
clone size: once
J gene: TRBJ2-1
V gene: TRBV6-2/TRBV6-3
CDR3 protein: CTRNRGGYNEQFF
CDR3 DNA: TGTACCAGGAACAGAGGTGGTTACAATGAGCAGTTCTTC

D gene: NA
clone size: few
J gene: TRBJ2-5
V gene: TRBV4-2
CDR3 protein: CASSQADQPQETQYF
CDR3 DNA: TGTGCCAGCAGCCAAGCGGATCAGCCTCAAGAGACCCAGTACTTC

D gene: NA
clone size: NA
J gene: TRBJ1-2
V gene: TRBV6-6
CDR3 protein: CASRREGFTDYDYIF
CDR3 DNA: TGTGCCAGCAGACGGGAGGGTTTTACTGACTATGACTACATCTTC

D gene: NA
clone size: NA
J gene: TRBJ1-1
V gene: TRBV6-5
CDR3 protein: CASNYSFLTNTEAFF
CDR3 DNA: TGTGCCAGCAATTACTCGTTTTTGACGAACACTGAAGCTTTCTTT

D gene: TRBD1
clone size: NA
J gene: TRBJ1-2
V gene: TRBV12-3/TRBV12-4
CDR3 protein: CASRLGDRDFGYTF
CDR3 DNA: TGTGCCAGCAGACTGGGGGACAGGGACTTTGGCTACACCTTC

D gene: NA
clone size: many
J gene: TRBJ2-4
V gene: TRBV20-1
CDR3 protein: CSAKRQVLAKNIQYF
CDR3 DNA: TGCAGTGCTAAAAGACAAGTACTAGCCAAAAACATTCAGTACTTC

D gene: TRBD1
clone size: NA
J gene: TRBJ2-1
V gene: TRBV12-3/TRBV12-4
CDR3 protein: CLSSFGRGSEQFF
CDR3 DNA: TGTCTCAGCAGTTTCGGCAGGGGGAGTGAGCAGTTCTTC

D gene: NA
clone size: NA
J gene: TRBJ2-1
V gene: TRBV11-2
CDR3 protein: CASRTFERDEKFF
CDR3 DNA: TGCGCTAGCAGAACTTTCGAGAGGGATGAGAAGTTCTTC

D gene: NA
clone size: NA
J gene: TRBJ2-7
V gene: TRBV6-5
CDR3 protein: CTSMRLAGGTSSYEQYF
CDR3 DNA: TGTACCAGCATGCGATTAGCCGGCGGGACAAGCTCCTACGAGCAGTATTTC

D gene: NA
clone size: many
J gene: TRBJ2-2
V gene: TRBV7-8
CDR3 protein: CASSLVSVNTGELFF
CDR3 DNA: TGTGCCAGCAGCTTAGTTTCGGTCAACACCGGGGAGCTGTTTTTT

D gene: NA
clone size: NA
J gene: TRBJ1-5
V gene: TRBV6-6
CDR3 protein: CTSSTRMCSNQPQHF
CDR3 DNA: TGTACCAGCAGCACCCGGATGTGTAGCAATCAGCCCCAGCATTTT

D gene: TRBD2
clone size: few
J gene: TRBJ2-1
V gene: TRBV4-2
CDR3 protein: CASSQDVAGGYNEQFF
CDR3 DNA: TGTGCCAGCAGCCAAGATGTGGCGGGAGGGTACAATGAGCAGTTCTTC

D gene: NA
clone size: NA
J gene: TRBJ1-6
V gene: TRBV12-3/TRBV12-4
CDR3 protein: CANTSGTKGYNSPFHF
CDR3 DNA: TGTGCCAACACCTCCGGGACAAAGGGCTATAATTCACCCTTCCACTTT

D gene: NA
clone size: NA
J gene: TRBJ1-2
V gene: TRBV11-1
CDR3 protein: CASGFRRGIYYGYTF
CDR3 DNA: TGTGCCAGCGGCTTTCGAAGAGGGATCTATTATGGCTACACCTTC

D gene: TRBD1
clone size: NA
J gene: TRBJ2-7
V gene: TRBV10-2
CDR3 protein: CASSEGFRGRSDEQYF
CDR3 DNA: TGCGCCAGCAGTGAAGGGTTCAGGGGGCGTAGCGACGAGCAGTACTTC

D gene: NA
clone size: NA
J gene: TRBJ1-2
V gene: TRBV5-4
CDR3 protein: CASSSDVNYDYTF
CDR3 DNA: TGTGCCAGCAGCTCAGACGTTAACTATGACTACACCTTC

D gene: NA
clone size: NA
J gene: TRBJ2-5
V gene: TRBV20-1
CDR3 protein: CSAAREIQYF
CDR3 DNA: TGCAGTGCTGCCCGAGAGATCCAGTATTTC

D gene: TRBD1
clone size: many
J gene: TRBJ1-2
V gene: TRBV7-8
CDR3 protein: CASSLKPDRDYGYTF
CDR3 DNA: TGTGCCAGCAGCTTAAAACCCGACAGGGACTATGGCTACACCTTC